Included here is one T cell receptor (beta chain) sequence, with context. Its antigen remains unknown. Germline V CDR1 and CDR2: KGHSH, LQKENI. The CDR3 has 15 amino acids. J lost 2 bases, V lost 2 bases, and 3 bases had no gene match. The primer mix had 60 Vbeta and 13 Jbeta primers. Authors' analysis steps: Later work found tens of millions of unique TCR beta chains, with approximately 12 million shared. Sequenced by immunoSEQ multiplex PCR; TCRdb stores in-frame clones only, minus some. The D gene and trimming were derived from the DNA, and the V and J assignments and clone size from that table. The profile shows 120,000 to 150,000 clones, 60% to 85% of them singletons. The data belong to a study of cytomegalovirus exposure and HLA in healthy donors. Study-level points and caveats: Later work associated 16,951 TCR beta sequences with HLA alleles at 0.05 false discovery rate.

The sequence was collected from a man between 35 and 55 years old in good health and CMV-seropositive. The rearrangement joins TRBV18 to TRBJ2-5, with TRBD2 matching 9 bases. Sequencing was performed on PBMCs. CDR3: CASSPNSGGQETQYF. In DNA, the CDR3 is TGTGCCAGCTCACCAAATAGCGGGGGACAAGAGACCCAGTACTTC.